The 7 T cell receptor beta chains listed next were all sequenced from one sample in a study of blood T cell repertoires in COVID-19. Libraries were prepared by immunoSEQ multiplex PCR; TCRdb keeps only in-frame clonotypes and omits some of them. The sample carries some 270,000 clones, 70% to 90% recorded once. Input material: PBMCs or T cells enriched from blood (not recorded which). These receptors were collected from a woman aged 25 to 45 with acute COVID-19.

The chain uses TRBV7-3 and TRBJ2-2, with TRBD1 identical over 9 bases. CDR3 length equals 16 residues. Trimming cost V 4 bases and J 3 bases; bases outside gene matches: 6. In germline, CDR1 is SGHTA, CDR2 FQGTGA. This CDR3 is CASSSHRGPDTGELFF. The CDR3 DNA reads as TGTGCCAGCAGCTCCCACAGGGGGCCAGACACCGGGGAGCTGTTTTTT.

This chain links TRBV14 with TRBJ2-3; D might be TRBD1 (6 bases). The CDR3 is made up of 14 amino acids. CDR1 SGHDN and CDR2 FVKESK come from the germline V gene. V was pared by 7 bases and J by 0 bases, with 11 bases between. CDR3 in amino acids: CASNRDTSTDTQYF. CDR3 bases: TGTGCCAGCAACCGGGACACCAGCACAGATACGCAGTATTTT. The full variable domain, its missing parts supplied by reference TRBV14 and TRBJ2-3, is EAGVTQFPSHSVIEKGQTVTLRCDPISGHDNLYWYRRVMGKEIKFLLHFVKESKQDESGMPNNRFLAERTGGTYSTLKVQPAELEDSGVYFCASNRDTSTDTQYFGPGTRLTVL.

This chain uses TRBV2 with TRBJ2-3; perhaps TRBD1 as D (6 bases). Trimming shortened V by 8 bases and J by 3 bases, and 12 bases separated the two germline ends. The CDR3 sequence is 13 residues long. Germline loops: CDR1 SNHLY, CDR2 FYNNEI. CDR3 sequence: CASRWTETDTQYF. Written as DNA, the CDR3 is TGTGCCAGCCGATGGACAGAGACAGATACGCAGTATTTT.

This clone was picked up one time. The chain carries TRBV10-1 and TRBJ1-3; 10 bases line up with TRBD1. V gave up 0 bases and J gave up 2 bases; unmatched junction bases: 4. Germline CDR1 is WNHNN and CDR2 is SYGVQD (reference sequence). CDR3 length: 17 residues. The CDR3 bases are TGCGCCAGCAGTGAGTCTCCGGGACAGGGGACTGGAAACACCATATATTTT. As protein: CASSESPGQGTGNTIYF.

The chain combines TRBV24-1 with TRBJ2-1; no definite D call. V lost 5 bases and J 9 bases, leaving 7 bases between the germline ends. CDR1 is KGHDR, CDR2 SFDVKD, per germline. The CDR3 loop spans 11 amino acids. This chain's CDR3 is CATSVTGEQFF. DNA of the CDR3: TGTGCCACCAGTGTAACGGGTGAGCAGTTCTTC.

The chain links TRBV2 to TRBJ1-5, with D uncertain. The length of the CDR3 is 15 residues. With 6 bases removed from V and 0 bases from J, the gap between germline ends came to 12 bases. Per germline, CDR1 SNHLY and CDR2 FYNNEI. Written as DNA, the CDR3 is TGTGCCAGCAGGGCAAACAGAGATAGCAATCAGCCCCAGCATTTT. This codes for CASRANRDSNQPQHF.

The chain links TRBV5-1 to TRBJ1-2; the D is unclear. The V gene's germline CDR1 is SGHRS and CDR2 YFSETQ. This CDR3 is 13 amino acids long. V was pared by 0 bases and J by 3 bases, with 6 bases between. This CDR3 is CASSLDNDYGYTF. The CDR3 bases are TGCGCCAGCAGCTTGGACAATGACTATGGCTACACCTTC.